The TCR beta chain under discussion was sequenced for a study of EBV T-cell therapy then PD-1 blockade in nasopharyngeal carcinoma. Treatment defined: AdE1-LMPpoly-expanded autologous EBV-specific T-cell therapy followed by anti-PD-1 nivolumab. Measured with immunoSEQ multiplex PCR; TCRdb has only the in-frame clones, and not every one. The data hold over 15,000 clones, with more than 70% observed a single time. On this clone: Its antigen remains unidentified.

This receptor was obtained from a man in his forties with nasopharyngeal carcinoma. Sequencing was performed on CD8+ T cells from blood, taken around day 35 from a patient whose treatment included autologous EBV-specific T cells and nivolumab.

The CDR3 here is CASSYSQGGWTGELFF. The CDR3 DNA reads as TGTGCCAGCAGTTACTCGCAGGGGGGGTGGACCGGGGAGCTGTTTTTT. The chain recombines TRBV6-5 with TRBJ2-2; the D gene could be TRBD1 or TRBD2 (7 bases each). Germline CDR1 reads MNHEY; CDR2 reads SVGAGI. The germline V and J ends were trimmed by 0 bases and 5 bases, with 13 bases remaining between them. The CDR3 spans 16 residues.